This TCR beta chain was recovered during a study of read filtering for tumor transcriptome and immune sequencing. The library was built from roughly 400 ng RNA with molecular barcoded adaptors for alpha/delta and beta/gamma chains. Using its own MiXCR run on the reads, TCRdb lists one record per CDR3 protein. The sample has tens of thousands of distinct CDR3 sequences; roughly an eighth are singletons. The CDR3 has 12 amino acids. V lost 10 bases and J 6 bases, leaving 13 bases between the germline ends. CDR1 and CDR2 from the germline V gene are LNHDA and SQIVND (reference sequence). The TCR was taken from a donor aged 40 or older with multiple myeloma. The sample taken for sequencing was a population of CD138-negative cells sorted from bone marrow. The chain recombines TRBV19 with TRBJ1-5; tentative D call: TRBD1 (6 bases). The DNA of the CDR3 is TGTGCCACCCTAGGGGGGGTTCAGCCCCAGCATTTT. It yields the protein CATLGGVQPQHF.